This TCR beta chain was sequenced in a study of CD8 T cells in Susac syndrome. General study results and limits: Maximal CD8+ clonal expansion in Susac was observed within TEMRA cells and among active patients.

With random hexamers, reverse transcription was performed on roughly 0.5 to 1 ug of RNA. Amplification of TCR beta CDR3 spanned 54 Vbeta and 13 Jbeta via immunoSEQ multiplex PCR. TCRdb reanalysed the immunoSEQ multiplex PCR reads using MiXCR and keeps one entry per CDR3 protein. The sample consists of around 100,000 distinct CDR3 sequences, 95% of them appearing once. About this clonotype: No antigen is known for it.

Germline V lookup: CDR1 SGDLS, CDR2 YYNGEE. V lost 0 bases, J lost 2 bases, and 6 bases lay in between. The CDR3 contains 13 residues. The chain is built from TRBV9 and TRBJ2-7, with D unclear. The sequencing input was CD8+ T cells from PBMCs. This TCR was sampled from a human donor with Susac syndrome. The CDR3 DNA sequence: TGTGCCAGCAGCGTAGACACGACCTACGAGCAGTACTTC. This gives the protein CASSVDTTYEQYF. Full variable domain (rest looked up from reference TRBV9 and TRBJ2-7): DSGVTQTPKHLITATGQRVTLRCSPRSGDLSVYWYQQSLDQGLQFLIQYYNGEERAKGNILERFSAQQFPDLHSELNLSSLELGDSALYFCASSVDTTYEQYFGPGTRLTVT.